This T cell receptor (beta chain) was found in a study of cytotoxic CD8 clonotypes in ibrutinib-treated CLL. Data came from immunoSEQ multiplex PCR; TCRdb stores just in-frame clones and leaves some out. The sample includes some 81,000 clones, roughly three quarters of them seen just once. Germline V gene sequence: CDR1 SGDLS, CDR2 YYNGEE. With V trimmed by 0 bases and J by 6 bases, 8 bases remained unmatched. This CDR3 is built from 15 residues. The sample consisted of PBMCs, taken after 12 months of ibrutinib treatment. This chain joins TRBV9 and TRBJ2-7, with TRBD1 matching 8 bases. This receptor was obtained from a human donor with chronic lymphocytic leukemia. CDR3 sequence reads: CASSVEAGGVSEQYF. DNA for the CDR3: TGTGCCAGCAGCGTAGAGGCAGGGGGCGTTTCCGAGCAGTACTTC.